This T cell receptor (beta chain) was obtained from a study of early T cells in non-severe SARS-CoV-2 infection. Study summary: Alpha and beta chains were unpaired, from unsorted whole-blood bulk RNA. Study conclusions and caveats: Reliance on VDJdb matching favored anti-spike CD8 responses; private and CD4 specificities were missed.

This clonotype occurred a few times. Its antigen is currently unknown. The protocol attached unique molecular identifiers to individual cDNA molecules. TCRdb ran MiXCR on the 5' RACE reads and lists one entry per CDR3 protein. This sample has 95,000 to 120,000 distinct CDR3 sequences, with over 10% found just once. Germline V gene lookup returns CDR1 SQVTM and CDR2 ANQGSEA. This CDR3 contains 13 residues. V gave up 6 bases and J gave up 5 bases, with 16 bases separating them. The sequenced sample was whole blood. This TCR was recovered from an adult who was a healthcare worker with PCR-confirmed SARS-CoV-2 infection or an uninfected control (not recorded which). V is TRBV29-1 and J is TRBJ2-5; no clear D gene. CDR3 residues: CSVRTRLAETQYF. For the CDR3, the DNA is TGCAGCGTGAGGACCCGATTAGCCGAGACCCAGTACTTC. Based on the CDR3 plus reference TRBV29-1 and TRBJ2-5, the full variable domain is SAVISQKPSRDICQRGTSLTIQCQVDSQVTMMFWYRQQPGQSLTLIATANQGSEATYESGFVIDKFPISRPNLTFSTLTVSNMSPEDSSIYLCSVRTRLAETQYFGPGTRLLVL.